These T cell receptor beta chains were read from a single sample in a study of cytomegalovirus exposure and HLA in healthy donors. TCRdb's table, derived via immunoSEQ multiplex PCR, lists solely in-frame clones and lacks some. The sample consists of around 90,000 clones, around 77% of them appearing once. Sequences were obtained from PBMCs. These receptors all come from a young man in good health and CMV-seronegative. Both conserved end residues are part of each CDR3. Each record gives: clone size, D gene, V gene, J gene, CDR3 protein, CDR3 DNA. A D gene is named only where the DNA matches it firmly. The size of a clone is reported for some rows only, either as once, few or many, or as a class for expanded clones.

NA,NA,TRBV2,TRBJ1-1,CASRVGMNTEAFF,TGTGCCAGCAGGGTTGGCATGAACACTGAAGCTTTCTTT
few,TRBD2,TRBV7-2,TRBJ2-7,CASSQISGRGPREQYF,TGTGCCAGCAGCCAGATTAGCGGGAGAGGCCCACGGGAGCAGTACTTC
NA,NA,TRBV7-8,TRBJ1-1,CASSLLGTDTEAFF,TGTGCCAGCAGCTTACTCGGTACGGACACTGAAGCTTTCTTT
NA,NA,TRBV28,TRBJ1-2,CASSLSDYGYTF,TGTGCCAGCAGTTTGTCAGACTATGGCTACACCTTC
NA,NA,TRBV19,TRBJ2-1,CASKSGFHEQFF,TGTGCCAGTAAATCAGGGTTCCATGAGCAGTTCTTC
NA,TRBD1,TRBV9,TRBJ1-1,CASSVVMGGTGTSNTEAFF,TGTGCCAGCAGCGTGGTGATGGGGGGGACAGGGACATCGAACACTGAAGCTTTCTTT
few,TRBD1,TRBV6-1,TRBJ1-1,CASSEDRGNTEAFF,TGTGCCAGCAGTGAAGACAGGGGGAACACTGAAGCTTTCTTT
NA,TRBD2,TRBV9,TRBJ2-2,CASSAYRLAGAYTGELFF,TGTGCCAGCAGCGCCTACAGGCTAGCGGGGGCCTACACCGGGGAGCTGTTTTTT
NA,TRBD2,TRBV5-4,TRBJ2-5,CASSSSGGGETQYF,TGTGCCAGCAGCTCTAGCGGGGGTGGAGAGACCCAGTACTTC
NA,TRBD1,TRBV19,TRBJ2-7,CASSLTGQGYEQYF,TGTGCCAGTAGTCTAACGGGACAGGGCTACGAGCAGTACTTC
NA,TRBD2,TRBV6-1,TRBJ2-7,CASSAQASGRGEQYF,TGTGCCAGCAGCGCGCAAGCTAGCGGGAGGGGTGAGCAGTACTTC
NA,TRBD2,TRBV5-4,TRBJ2-1,CASDRYGGRDYNEQFF,TGTGCCAGCGACCGTTACGGCGGGAGAGACTACAATGAGCAGTTCTTC